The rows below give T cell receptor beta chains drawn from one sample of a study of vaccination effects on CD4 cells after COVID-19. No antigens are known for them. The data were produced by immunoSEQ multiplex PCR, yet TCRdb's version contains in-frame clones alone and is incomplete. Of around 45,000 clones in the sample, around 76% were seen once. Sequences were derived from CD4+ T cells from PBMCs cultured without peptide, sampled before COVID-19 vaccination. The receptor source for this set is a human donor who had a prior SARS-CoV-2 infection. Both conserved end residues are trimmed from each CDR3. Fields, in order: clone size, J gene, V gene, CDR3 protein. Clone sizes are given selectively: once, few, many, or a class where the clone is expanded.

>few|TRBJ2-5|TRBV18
ASSPIGARETQY
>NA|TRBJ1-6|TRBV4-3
ASSQDLAGPSSYNSPLH
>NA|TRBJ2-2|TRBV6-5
ASSYGLAEVTGELF
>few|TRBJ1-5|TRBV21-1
ASSSRSTGHNQPQH
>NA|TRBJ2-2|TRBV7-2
ASSMDKNTGELF
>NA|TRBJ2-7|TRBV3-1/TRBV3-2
ASSQTGGYEQY
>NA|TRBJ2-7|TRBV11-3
ASSRPAGRDEQY
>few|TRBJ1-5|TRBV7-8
ASSQYGSSNQPQH
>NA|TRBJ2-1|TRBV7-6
ASSFAGRESLGEQF
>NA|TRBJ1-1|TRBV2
ASSDSFGQGVPEAF
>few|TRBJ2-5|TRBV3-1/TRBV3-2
ASRQAGAQETQY
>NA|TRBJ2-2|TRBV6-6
ASGYRGTNTGELF
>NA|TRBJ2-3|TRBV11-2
ASSSPTGLAVLRQY
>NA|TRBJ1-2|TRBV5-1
ASSGDRGLVGYT
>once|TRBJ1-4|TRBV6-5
ASKVHAGGDEKLF
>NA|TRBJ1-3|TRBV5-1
ASSLENSGNTIY
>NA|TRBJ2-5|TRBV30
AWRGQNQETQY
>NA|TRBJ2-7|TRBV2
ATRAYGQY